This T cell receptor beta chain was sequenced in a study of identical twins. Findings and limits, study-wide: Models underestimated how often monozygotic twins shared out-of-frame TCR alpha.

A universal primer site was incorporated via template switching, and the cDNA contained unique molecular identifiers. TCRdb re-derived calls from the 5' RACE reads in MiXCR, one entry per CDR3 protein. The table has 650,000 to 750,000 distinct CDR3 sequences, around 21% seen once. As regards this clonotype: Its antigen is not known.

CDR1 and CDR2 (germline): SGHNT, YYREEE (reference sequence). Trimming took off 4 bases at V and 2 bases at J, with 14 bases between the two ends. This CDR3 spans 15 amino acids. This sample was shared with a second study, whose subject was T cells expressing NK-cell markers.

This TCR was recovered from a young woman in good health. Specimen: PBMCs. The rearrangement links TRBV5-4 to TRBJ2-3; D tentatively fits TRBD1 or TRBD2 (5 bases each). CDR3 in amino acids: CASSPYGGTTDTQYF. The CDR3 nucleotides are TGTGCCAGCAGCCCTTATGGGGGTACCACAGATACGCAGTATTTT.